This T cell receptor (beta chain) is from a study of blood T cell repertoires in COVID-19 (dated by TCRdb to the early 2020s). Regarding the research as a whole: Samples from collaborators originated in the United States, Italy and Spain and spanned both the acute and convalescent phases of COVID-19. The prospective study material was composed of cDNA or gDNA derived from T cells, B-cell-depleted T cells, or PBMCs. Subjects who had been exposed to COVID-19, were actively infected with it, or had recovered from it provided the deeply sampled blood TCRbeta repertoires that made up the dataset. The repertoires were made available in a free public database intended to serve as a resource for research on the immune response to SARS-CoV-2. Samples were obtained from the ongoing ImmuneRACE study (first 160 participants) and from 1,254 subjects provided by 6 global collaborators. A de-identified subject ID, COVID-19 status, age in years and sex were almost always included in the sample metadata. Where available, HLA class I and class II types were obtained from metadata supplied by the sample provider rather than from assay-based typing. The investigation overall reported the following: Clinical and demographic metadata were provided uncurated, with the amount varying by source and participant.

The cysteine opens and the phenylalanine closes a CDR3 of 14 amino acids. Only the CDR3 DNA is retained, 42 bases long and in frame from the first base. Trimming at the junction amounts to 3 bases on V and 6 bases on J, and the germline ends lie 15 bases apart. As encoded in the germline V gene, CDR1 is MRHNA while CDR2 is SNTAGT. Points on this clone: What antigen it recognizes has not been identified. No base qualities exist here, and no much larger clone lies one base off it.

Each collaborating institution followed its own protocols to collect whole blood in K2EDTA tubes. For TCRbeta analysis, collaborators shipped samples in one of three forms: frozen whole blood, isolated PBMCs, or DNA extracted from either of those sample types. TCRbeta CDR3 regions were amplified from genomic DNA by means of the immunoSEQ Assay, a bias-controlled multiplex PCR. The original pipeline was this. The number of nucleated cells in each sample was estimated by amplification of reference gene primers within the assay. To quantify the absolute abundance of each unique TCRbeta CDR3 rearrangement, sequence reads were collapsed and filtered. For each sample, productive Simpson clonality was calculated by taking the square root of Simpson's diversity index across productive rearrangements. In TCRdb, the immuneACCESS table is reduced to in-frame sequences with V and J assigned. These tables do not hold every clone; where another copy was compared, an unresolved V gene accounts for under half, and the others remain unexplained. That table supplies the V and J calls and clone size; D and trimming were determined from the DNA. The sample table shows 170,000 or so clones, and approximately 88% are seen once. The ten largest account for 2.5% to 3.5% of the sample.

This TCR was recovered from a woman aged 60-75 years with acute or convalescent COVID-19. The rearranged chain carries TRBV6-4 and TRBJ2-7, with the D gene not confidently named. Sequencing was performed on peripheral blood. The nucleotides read TGTGCCAGCAGTGAGTCCTACTACTCCCCCGAGCAGTACTTC. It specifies CASSESYYSPEQYF.